The 28 T cell receptor beta chains below all came from one sample that was sequenced in a study of CD8 T cells in ankylosing spondylitis. Study-level findings and limits: Blood from ankylosing spondylitis patients appeared to carry a characteristic roughly 8-variant TCR beta motif.

TCRdb recomputed calls from the 5' RACE reads with MiXCR, one row per CDR3 protein. The sample has 500,000 to 650,000 distinct CDR3 sequences, approximately 5.3% seen once. Antigen specificity for these receptors is unknown. The source material was blood, either unsorted or a sorted T cell fraction (not recorded which). The receptors stem from a male donor with ankylosing spondylitis.

The CDR3 DNA sequence: TGCAGTGCTAGAGATGGGGACTCTCCCGGGGCAGATACGCAGTATTTT. This encodes CSARDGDSPGADTQYF. The chain uses TRBV20-1 and TRBJ2-3, with D tentatively TRBD2 (6 bases). The CDR3 is 16 residues long. V was shortened by 0 bases and J by 4 bases, with 17 bases between the two germline ends. CDR1 DFQATT and CDR2 SNEGSKA come from the germline V gene (reference sequence).

This clonotype has a count of ten or more. V and J are TRBV5-1 and TRBJ2-1; no firm D call. The CDR3 runs 13 residues. Trimming left V 6 bases short and J 8 bases short, with 15 bases between. The germline V gene has CDR1 SGHRS and CDR2 YFSETQ. DNA for the CDR3: TGCGCCAGCACTTCCCTAATAAAGGATGAGCAGTTCTTC. Its protein product is CASTSLIKDEQFF.

This clonotype has ten or more counts. The CDR3 sequence is CASSVSWGNQETQYF. The CDR3 DNA is TGTGCCAGCAGCGTTTCCTGGGGGAACCAAGAGACCCAGTACTTC. The chain recombines TRBV9 with TRBJ2-5; D possibly matches TRBD1 or TRBD2 (5 bases each). Germline lookup yields CDR1 SGDLS and CDR2 YYNGEE. The ends were cut back, 2 bases at V and 0 bases at J, with 11 bases in the middle. The length of the CDR3 is 15 residues.

This clonotype was found many times. The chain couples TRBV5-5 to TRBJ1-6; no clear D. Trimming took off 7 bases at V and 9 bases at J, with 17 bases between the two ends. Per the germline V gene, CDR1 is SGHKS and CDR2 is YYEKEE (reference sequence). The CDR3 loop spans 14 amino acids. As DNA, the CDR3 is TGTGCCAGCGGATTCGAGACTGGGAGTTCACCCCTCCACTTT. Translated, it gives CASGFETGSSPLHF.

The table lists this clonotype with many counts. This chain links TRBV20-1 with TRBJ2-2; D unclear. There are 13 residues in the CDR3. CDR1 is DFQATT and CDR2 is SNEGSKA in the germline V gene (reference sequence). The ends were cut back, 2 bases at V and 2 bases at J, with 6 bases in the middle. This chain's CDR3 is CSARTVNTGELFF. The DNA of the CDR3 is TGCAGTGCTAGAACAGTCAACACCGGGGAGCTGTTTTTT.

This clonotype has ten or more counts. V usage is TRBV7-9 and J usage is TRBJ1-1, with D possibly matching TRBD1 (5 bases). Trimming shortened V by 2 bases and J by 4 bases, and 11 bases separated the two germline ends. This CDR3 contains 14 residues. Germline loops: CDR1 SEHNR, CDR2 FQNEAQ (reference sequence). CDR3 amino acids: CASSLMGRGTEAFF. The CDR3 DNA is TGTGCCAGCAGCTTAATGGGGAGGGGCACTGAAGCTTTCTTT. Combining the CDR3 with reference TRBV7-9 and TRBJ1-1 gives the whole variable domain DTGVSQNPRHKITKRGQNVTFRCDPISEHNRLYWYRQTLGQGPEFLTYFQNEAQLEKSRLLSDRFSAERPKGSFSTLEIQRTEQGDSAMYLCASSLMGRGTEAFFGQGTRLTVV.

Ten or more counts support this clonotype. The V and J genes are TRBV7-2 and TRBJ2-5; no definite D call. The CDR3 is made up of 13 amino acids. Germline V gene lookup returns CDR1 SGHTA and CDR2 FQGNSA. V lost 4 bases to trimming and J lost 0 bases, with 6 bases between them. The CDR3 here is CASSSSNQETQYF. The CDR3 bases are TGTGCCAGCAGCTCCTCCAACCAAGAGACCCAGTACTTC.

This clonotype was detected many times. The chain is built from TRBV20-1 and TRBJ2-1; TRBD2 agrees at 13 bases. This CDR3 region has 15 residues. The germline CDR1 and CDR2 sequences are DFQATT and SNEGSKA (reference sequence). The V gene end was trimmed by 1 base and the J gene end by 10 bases; junction bases not matched to a gene: 7. The CDR3 loop is CSARAPTSGRDEQFF. CDR3 DNA sequence: TGCAGTGCTAGAGCTCCCACTAGCGGGAGGGACGAGCAGTTCTTC.

This clonotype was seen ten or more times. The chain carries TRBV5-1 and TRBJ2-7; 7 bases fit TRBD2. The V gene end was trimmed by 4 bases and the J gene end by 3 bases; junction bases not matched to a gene: 7. The CDR3 loop spans 14 amino acids. Germline assignment: CDR1 SGHRS and CDR2 YFSETQ. This CDR3 is CASSPRLANYEQYF. The CDR3 nucleotides are TGCGCCAGCAGCCCTCGACTAGCAAACTACGAGCAGTACTTC.

This clonotype was seen ten or more times. This chain uses TRBV5-1 with TRBJ2-7; the D gene could be TRBD1 or TRBD2 (5 bases each). Deletions cut 4 bases from V and 11 bases from J, with 28 bases between. CDR1 and CDR2 (germline): SGHRS, YFSETQ. CDR3 length: 16 amino acids. The chain's CDR3 is CASSLGVAGLGIGEYF. CDR3 coding DNA: TGCGCCAGCAGCCTCGGGGTGGCTGGGCTCGGGATAGGGGAGTACTTC.

This clonotype was seen repeatedly, ten times or more. This chain uses TRBV7-9 with TRBJ2-7, with a possible D match to TRBD1 (6 bases). This CDR3 contains 12 residues. CDR1 and CDR2 (germline): SEHNR, FQNEAQ (reference sequence). Deletions cut 5 bases from V and 6 bases from J, with 11 bases between. The DNA of the CDR3 is TGTGCCAGCAGCCGAATACAGGGCGAGCAGTACTTC. It yields the protein CASSRIQGEQYF. Full variable domain (remainder filled in from reference TRBV7-9 and TRBJ2-7): DTGVSQNPRHKITKRGQNVTFRCDPISEHNRLYWYRQTLGQGPEFLTYFQNEAQLEKSRLLSDRFSAERPKGSFSTLEIQRTEQGDSAMYLCASSRIQGEQYFGPGTRLTVT.

In this sample, this clonotype turned up a few times. The genes are TRBV20-1 and TRBJ1-1; D may be TRBD1 (6 bases). The CDR3 is 14 amino acids. Germline V lookup: CDR1 DFQATT, CDR2 SNEGSKA (reference sequence). CDR3 DNA sequence: TGCAGGGGGGCTGGCGGGTTCATGAACACTGAAGCTTTCTTT. This sequence encodes CRGAGGFMNTEAFF.

This clonotype was counted many times. The V call is TRBV5-1, the J call TRBJ1-2, with D uncertain. Germline V lookup: CDR1 SGHRS, CDR2 YFSETQ. The V end was cut by 0 bases, the J end by 8 bases, with 11 bases between. The CDR3 is 13 amino acids. The CDR3 spells CASSLAQSGGYTF. The CDR3 DNA is TGCGCCAGCAGCTTGGCCCAGAGCGGGGGCTACACCTTC.

This clonotype was picked up many times. The chain recombines TRBV20-1 with TRBJ2-5; 10 nucleotides line up with TRBD2. Trimming removed 7 bases from V and 5 bases from J; junction bases left unmatched: 10. The CDR3 has 14 residues. Germline CDR1 and CDR2: DFQATT and SNEGSKA (reference sequence). CDR3 nucleotides: TGCAGTGGCAGGAGCGGGGGGGCTGGGGAGACCCAGTACTTC. Translating it yields CSGRSGGAGETQYF.

On this clonotype: The conserved phenylalanine or tryptophan is not found at the CDR3 terminus, so this likely reflects a read error. The chain is built from TRBV10-3 and TRBJ2-5; D gene unclear. CDR1 and CDR2 (germline): ENHRY, SYGVKD. This CDR3 is built from 12 residues. V was cut by 4 bases and J by 2 bases, with 5 bases left in between. CDR3 in amino acids: CAISASQETQYI. Here the CDR3 DNA reads TGTGCCATCAGTGCCTCACAAGAGACCCAGTACATC.

There are many counts of this clonotype. The rearrangement uses TRBV30 and TRBJ1-2; D may be TRBD1 (6 bases). Trimming took off 3 bases at V and 5 bases at J, with 16 bases between the two ends. The germline CDR1 and CDR2 sequences are GTSNPN and SVGIG (reference sequence). The CDR3 has 14 residues. The CDR3 sequence: CAWRQGLRWYGYTF. The CDR3 DNA sequence: TGTGCCTGGAGACAGGGCCTCCGGTGGTATGGCTACACCTTC.

Comment on this clonotype: A much larger clone lies a single base off, so this may be a read error. The rearrangement joins TRBV12-3 or TRBV12-4 to TRBJ2-1; maybe TRBD1 (5 bases). This CDR3 is built from 17 residues. The CDR3 spells CACSLIQGRGSYNEQFF. For the CDR3, the DNA is TGTGCCTGCAGTTTAATCCAGGGCAGAGGCTCCTACAATGAGCAGTTCTTC.

This clonotype was observed at least ten times. This chain connects TRBV29-1 to TRBJ1-5, with D perhaps TRBD1 (6 bases). The CDR3 is 16 residues long. Trimming removed 4 bases from V and 0 bases from J, with 16 bases in between. CDR1 and CDR2 from the germline V gene are SQVTM and ANQGSEA. CDR3 in amino acids: CSVGGVQGISNQPQHF. The CDR3, as DNA: TGCAGCGTTGGGGGGGTTCAGGGGATTAGCAATCAGCCCCAGCATTTT. The entire variable domain, with the rest obtained from reference TRBV29-1 and TRBJ1-5, is as follows: SAVISQKPSRDICQRGTSLTIQCQVDSQVTMMFWYRQQPGQSLTLIATANQGSEATYESGFVIDKFPISRPNLTFSTLTVSNMSPEDSSIYLCSVGGVQGISNQPQHFGDGTRLSIL.

This clonotype was observed at least ten times. The V gene is TRBV4-3, the J gene TRBJ1-1; TRBD1 is a possible D gene (6 bases). Germline V CDR1 and CDR2: LGHNA, YSLEER. The CDR3 extends over 14 amino acids. Trimming took 3 bases from V and 1 from J, leaving 9 bases between them. CDR3 sequence reads: CASSHADRNTEAFF. The CDR3, as DNA: TGCGCCAGCAGCCACGCGGACAGGAACACTGAAGCTTTCTTT.

At least ten counts were recorded for this clonotype. The CDR3 ends on some other residue instead of the conserved phenylalanine or tryptophan, so this is likely a read error. The DNA is omitted, as the CDR3 cannot be located on it reliably, and the CDR3 follows TCRdb's listing. The V gene is TRBV20-1, the J gene TRBJ1-2; the table's D gene call, TRBD1, was not cross checked with the DNA. The CDR3 adds up to 11 amino acids, both ends counted. Germline CDR1 is DFQATT and CDR2 is SNEGSKA (reference sequence). The CDR3 here is CSASPQSAKPR.

This clonotype was observed at least ten times. V usage is TRBV7-8 and J usage is TRBJ2-5; 9 positions agree with TRBD2. This CDR3 comprises 18 residues. V gave up 2 bases and J gave up 1 base; unmatched junction bases: 11. Germline V gives CDR1 SGHVS, CDR2 FQNEAQ. The DNA for the CDR3 is TGTGCCAGCAGCTTAAAGGGGGGACTAGCCGCAATCCAAGAGACCCAGTACTTC. Translating gives CASSLKGGLAAIQETQYF.

This clonotype was detected ten times or more. The chain combines TRBV9 with TRBJ2-3; D is possibly TRBD1 (5 bases). Trimming took 4 bases from V and 4 from J, leaving 19 bases between them. CDR1 SGDLS and CDR2 YYNGEE come from the germline V gene. The CDR3 extends over 16 amino acids. The CDR3 reads CASSSGHNPSPDTQYF. Written as DNA, the CDR3 is TGTGCCAGCAGCTCTGGACACAACCCATCCCCAGATACGCAGTATTTT. The full variable domain, completed using reference TRBV9 and TRBJ2-3, is DSGVTQTPKHLITATGQRVTLRCSPRSGDLSVYWYQQSLDQGLQFLIQYYNGEERAKGNILERFSAQQFPDLHSELNLSSLELGDSALYFCASSSGHNPSPDTQYFGPGTRLTVL.

V usage is TRBV20-1 and J usage is TRBJ1-5, with D possibly being TRBD1 (6 bases). The CDR3 loop spans 13 amino acids. V was pared by 5 bases and J by 4 bases, with 12 bases between. Germline CDR1 is DFQATT and CDR2 is SNEGSKA (reference sequence). The CDR3 loop reads CSAARGGNQPQHF. The CDR3 DNA reads TGCAGTGCTGCCAGAGGGGGGAATCAGCCCCAGCATTTT.

This clonotype was counted at least ten times. The chain couples TRBV5-6 to TRBJ1-6; D call uncertain. With 5 bases removed from V and 0 bases from J, the gap between germline ends came to 18 bases. This CDR3 is built from 18 residues. Looked up from germline, CDR1 is SGHDT and CDR2 is YYEEEE. CDR3 sequence: CASSLRAGSSSYNSPLHF. The CDR3 DNA is TGTGCCAGCAGTCTAAGGGCGGGCTCAAGCTCCTATAATTCACCCCTCCACTTT.

In its sample, this clonotype was seen many times. The chain joins TRBV15 to TRBJ2-5; D is unclear. Between the trimmed V and J ends, which lost 8 bases and 5 bases, there was a span of 9 bases. The CDR3 length is 11 residues. Germline lookup yields CDR1 LNHNV and CDR2 YYDKDF (reference sequence). CDR3 sequence (DNA): TGTGCCACCTCTAAGTGGGAGACCCAGTACTTC. It encodes CATSKWETQYF.

This clonotype was observed at least ten times. The gene calls are TRBV28 and TRBJ1-5; no clear D gene. CDR1 is MDHEN, CDR2 SYDVKM, per germline. This CDR3 spans 16 amino acids. Trimming left V 5 bases short and J 1 base short, with 15 bases between. The CDR3: CASSPRGLTSNQPQHF. The CDR3 DNA reads as TGTGCCAGCAGTCCTCGAGGCCTTACCAGCAATCAGCCCCAGCATTTT.

This clonotype was counted many times. DNA for the CDR3: TGCAGTGCCCGAAAGGGACAGGGAGAAGGAGATACGCAGTATTTT. Encoded protein: CSARKGQGEGDTQYF. The chain recombines TRBV20-1 with TRBJ2-3; 9 bases match TRBD1. Germline CDR1 DFQATT, CDR2 SNEGSKA (reference sequence). V shed 6 bases and J 5 bases; nucleotides not matched to a gene: 12. This CDR3 comprises 15 residues.

This clonotype was counted at least ten times. V is TRBV7-3 and J is TRBJ1-1; the match to TRBD1 covers 9 bases. The germline gives CDR1 SGHTA, CDR2 FQGTGA. The CDR3 is 16 amino acids. With V trimmed by 1 base and J by 6 bases, 9 bases remained unmatched. DNA for the CDR3: TGTGCCAGCAGCTTAAGACCACAGGGGGCGAGCTCTGAAGCTTTCTTT. It codes for CASSLRPQGASSEAFF.